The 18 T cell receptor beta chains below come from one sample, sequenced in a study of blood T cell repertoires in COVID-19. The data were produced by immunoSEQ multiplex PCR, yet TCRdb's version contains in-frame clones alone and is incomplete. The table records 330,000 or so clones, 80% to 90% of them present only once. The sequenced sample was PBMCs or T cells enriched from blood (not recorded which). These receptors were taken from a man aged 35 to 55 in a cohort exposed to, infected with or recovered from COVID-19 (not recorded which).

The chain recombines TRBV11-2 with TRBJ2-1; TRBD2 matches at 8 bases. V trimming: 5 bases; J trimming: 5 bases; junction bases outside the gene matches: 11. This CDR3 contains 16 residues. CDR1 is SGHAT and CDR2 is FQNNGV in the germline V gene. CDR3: CASSPPAGAPNNEQFF. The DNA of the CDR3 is TGTGCCAGCAGCCCCCCAGCGGGAGCACCTAACAATGAGCAGTTCTTC. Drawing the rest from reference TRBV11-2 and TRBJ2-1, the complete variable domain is EAGVAQSPRYKIIEKRQSVAFWCNPISGHATLYWYQQILGQGPKLLIQFQNNGVVDDSQLPKDRFSAERLKGVDSTLKIQPAKLEDSAVYLCASSPPAGAPNNEQFFGPGTRLTVL.

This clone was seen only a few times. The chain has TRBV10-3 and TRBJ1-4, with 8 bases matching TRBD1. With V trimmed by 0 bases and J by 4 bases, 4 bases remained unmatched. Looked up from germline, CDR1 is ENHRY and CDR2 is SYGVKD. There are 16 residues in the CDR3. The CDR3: CAISESRTGSNEKLFF. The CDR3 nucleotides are TGTGCCATCAGTGAGTCGAGGACAGGGAGTAATGAAAAACTGTTTTTT.

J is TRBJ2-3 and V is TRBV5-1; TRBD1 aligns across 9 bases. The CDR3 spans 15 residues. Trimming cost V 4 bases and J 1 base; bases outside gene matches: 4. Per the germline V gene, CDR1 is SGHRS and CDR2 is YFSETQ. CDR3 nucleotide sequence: TGCGCCAGCAGCCCACGGGACAGGGGCACAGATACGCAGTATTTT. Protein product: CASSPRDRGTDTQYF.

This chain's CDR3 is CSALTGTGHTIYF. The CDR3 DNA reads as TGCAGCGCATTAACCGGGACAGGGCACACCATATATTTT. This rearrangement joins TRBV29-1 to TRBJ1-3; 9 bases line up with TRBD1. The CDR3 consists of 13 residues. V lost 7 bases to trimming and J lost 8 bases; unmatched junction nucleotides: 9. From germline, CDR1 is SQVTM and CDR2 ANQGSEA.

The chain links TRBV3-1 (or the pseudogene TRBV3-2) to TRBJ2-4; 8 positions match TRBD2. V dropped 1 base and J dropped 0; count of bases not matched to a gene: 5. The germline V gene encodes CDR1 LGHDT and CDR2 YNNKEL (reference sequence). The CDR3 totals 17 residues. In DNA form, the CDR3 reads TGTGCCAGCAGCCAAGGACGGGAGGGGCGAGCCAAAAACATTCAGTACTTC. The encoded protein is CASSQGREGRAKNIQYF.

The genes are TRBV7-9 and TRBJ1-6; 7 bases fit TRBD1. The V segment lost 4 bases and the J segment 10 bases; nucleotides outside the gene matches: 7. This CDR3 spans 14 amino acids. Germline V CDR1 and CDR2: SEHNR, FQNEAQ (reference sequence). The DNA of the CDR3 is TGTGCCAGCAGCTCACAGGGGATGGGATCACCCCTCCACTTT. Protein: CASSSQGMGSPLHF.

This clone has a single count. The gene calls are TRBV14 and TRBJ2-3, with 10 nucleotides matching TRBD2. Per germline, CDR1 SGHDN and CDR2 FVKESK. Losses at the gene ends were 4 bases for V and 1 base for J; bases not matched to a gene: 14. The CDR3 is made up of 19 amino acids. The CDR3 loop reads CASSPDLFLAGVGTDTQYF. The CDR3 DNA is TGTGCCAGCAGCCCAGACCTCTTTCTAGCGGGAGTGGGCACAGATACGCAGTATTTT.

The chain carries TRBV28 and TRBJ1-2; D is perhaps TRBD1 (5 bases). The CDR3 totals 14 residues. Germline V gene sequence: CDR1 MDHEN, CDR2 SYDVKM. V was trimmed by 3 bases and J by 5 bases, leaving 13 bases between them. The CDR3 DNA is TGTGCCAGCAGTTTTCCGGGGGTAGGTTATGGCTACACCTTC. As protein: CASSFPGVGYGYTF.

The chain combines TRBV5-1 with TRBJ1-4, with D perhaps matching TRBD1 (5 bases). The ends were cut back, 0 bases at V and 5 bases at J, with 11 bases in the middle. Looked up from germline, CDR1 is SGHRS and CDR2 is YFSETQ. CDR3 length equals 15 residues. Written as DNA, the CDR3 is TGCGCCAGCAGCTTGGTAGGACACCGGAATGAAAAACTGTTTTTT. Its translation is CASSLVGHRNEKLFF.

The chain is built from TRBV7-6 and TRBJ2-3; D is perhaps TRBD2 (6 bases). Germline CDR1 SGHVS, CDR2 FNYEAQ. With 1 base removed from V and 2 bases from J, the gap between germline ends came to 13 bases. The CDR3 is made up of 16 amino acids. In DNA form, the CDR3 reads TGTGCCAGCAGCTTAGAATTTAGCGGAGACACAGATACGCAGTATTTT. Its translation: CASSLEFSGDTDTQYF.

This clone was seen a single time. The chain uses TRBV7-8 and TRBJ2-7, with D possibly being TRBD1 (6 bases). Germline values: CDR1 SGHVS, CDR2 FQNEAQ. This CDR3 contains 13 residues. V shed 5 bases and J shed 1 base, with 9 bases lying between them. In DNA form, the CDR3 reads TGTGCCAGCAGCCACAGGGATTCCTACGAGCAGTACTTC. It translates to CASSHRDSYEQYF.

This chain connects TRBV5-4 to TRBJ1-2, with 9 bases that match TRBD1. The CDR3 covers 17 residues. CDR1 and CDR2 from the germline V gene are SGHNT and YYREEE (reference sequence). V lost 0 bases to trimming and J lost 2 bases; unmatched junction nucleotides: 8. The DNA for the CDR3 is TGTGCCAGCAGCTTGGGCCCCCCCGGGACAGGGAACTATGGCTACACCTTC. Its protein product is CASSLGPPGTGNYGYTF. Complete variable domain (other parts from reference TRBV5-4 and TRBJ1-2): ETGVTQSPTHLIKTRGQQVTLRCSSQSGHNTVSWYQQALGQGPQFIFQYYREEENGRGNFPPRFSGLQFPNYSSELNVNALELDDSALYLCASSLGPPGTGNYGYTFGSGTRLTVV.

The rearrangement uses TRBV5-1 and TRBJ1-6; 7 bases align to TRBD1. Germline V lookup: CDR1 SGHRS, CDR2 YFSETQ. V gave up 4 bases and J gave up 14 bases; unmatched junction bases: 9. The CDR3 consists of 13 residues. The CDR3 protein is CASSQGTEGALHF. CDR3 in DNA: TGCGCCAGCAGCCAGGGGACAGAGGGGGCCCTCCACTTT.

The CDR3 sequence: CASSERVVASYEQYF. CDR3 sequence (DNA): TGCGCCAGCAGTGAACGTGTAGTAGCTTCATACGAGCAGTACTTC. V and J are TRBV10-2 and TRBJ2-7; D ambiguous. Germline V gene sequence: CDR1 WSHSY, CDR2 SAAADI. Trimming removed 3 bases from V and 4 bases from J, with 16 bases in between. The CDR3 is 15 amino acids.

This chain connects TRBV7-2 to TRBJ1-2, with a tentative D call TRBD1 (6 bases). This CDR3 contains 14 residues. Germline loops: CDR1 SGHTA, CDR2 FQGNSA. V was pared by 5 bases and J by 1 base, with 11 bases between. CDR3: CASSQRQVNYGYTF. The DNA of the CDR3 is TGTGCCAGCAGCCAGAGACAGGTTAACTATGGCTACACCTTC. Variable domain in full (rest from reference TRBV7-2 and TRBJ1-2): GAGVSQSPSNKVTEKGKDVELRCDPISGHTALYWYRQSLGQGLEFLIYFQGNSAPDKSGLPSDRFSAERTGGSVSTLTIQRTQQEDSAVYLCASSQRQVNYGYTFGSGTRLTVV.

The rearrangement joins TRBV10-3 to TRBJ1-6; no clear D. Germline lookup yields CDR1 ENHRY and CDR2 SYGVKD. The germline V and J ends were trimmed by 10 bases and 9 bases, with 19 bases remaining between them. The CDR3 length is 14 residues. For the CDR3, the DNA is TGTGCCACGCGTGATGGTCTCGATAGTTCACCCCTCCACTTT. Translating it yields CATRDGLDSSPLHF.

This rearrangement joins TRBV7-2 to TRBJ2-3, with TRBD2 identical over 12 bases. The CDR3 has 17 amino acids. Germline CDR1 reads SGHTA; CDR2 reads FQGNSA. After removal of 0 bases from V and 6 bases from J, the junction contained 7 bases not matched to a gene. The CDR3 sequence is CASSLARLAGVGDTQYF. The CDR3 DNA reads TGTGCCAGCAGCTTAGCAAGACTAGCGGGAGTAGGGGATACGCAGTATTTT.

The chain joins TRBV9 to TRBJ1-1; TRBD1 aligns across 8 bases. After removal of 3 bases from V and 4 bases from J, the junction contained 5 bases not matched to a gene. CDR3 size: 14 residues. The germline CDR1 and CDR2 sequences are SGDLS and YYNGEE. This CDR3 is CASSAQGASTEAFF. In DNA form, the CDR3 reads TGTGCCAGCAGCGCTCAGGGGGCGAGCACTGAAGCTTTCTTT.